Following are 9 T cell receptor beta chains from one sample sequenced in a study of blood T cell repertoires in COVID-19. Assay used: immunoSEQ multiplex PCR; TCRdb lists only in-frame clones, some missing. The repertoire includes around 200,000 clones, 86% of them detected once, and about 4.5% sits in the top ten. Material: peripheral blood. These receptors were obtained from a man aged 45-65 years with acute or convalescent COVID-19.

The CDR3 DNA sequence: TGTGCCAGCAGTCTCCAGGTGGGGCCCCAGCATTTT. Translated, it gives CASSLQVGPQHF. The rearrangement uses TRBV12-3 or TRBV12-4 and TRBJ1-5; D gene uncertain. V was cut by 5 bases and J by 9 bases, with 11 bases left in between. The CDR3 loop spans 12 amino acids.

This clone is a singleton in its sample. The chain joins TRBV7-9 to TRBJ1-1; no clear D. This CDR3 is built from 15 residues. V was cut by 1 base and J by 2 bases, with 11 bases left in between. The V gene's germline CDR1 is SEHNR and CDR2 FQNEAQ (reference sequence). The CDR3 DNA reads TGTGCCAGCAGCTTAGAAATTTTACTAAACACTGAAGCTTTCTTT. This translates into CASSLEILLNTEAFF.

This chain joins TRBV19 and TRBJ1-2; TRBD1 agrees at 8 bases. This CDR3 is 15 amino acids long. V lost 6 bases and J lost 0; bases outside the gene matches: 6. Germline CDR1 and CDR2: LNHDA and SQIVND (reference sequence). The CDR3, as DNA: TGTGCCAGTAGGACAGGGGACCCAGCTAACTATGGCTACACCTTC. Its translation is CASRTGDPANYGYTF.

As concerns this clone: Other DNA sequences of this sample code for an identical CDR3. This chain joins TRBV18 and TRBJ1-6; 9 bases fit TRBD1. The CDR3 contains 14 residues. The V and J ends lost 4 bases and 10 bases, in that order; junction bases with no gene match: 5. The V gene's germline CDR1 is KGHSH and CDR2 LQKENI. CDR3 coding DNA: TGTGCCAGCTCACGGGACAGGGAAGTGTCACCCCTCCACTTT. It translates to CASSRDREVSPLHF.

The chain recombines TRBV30 with TRBJ2-7; 10 bases match TRBD2. The CDR3 loop spans 16 amino acids. Trimming cost V 8 bases and J 0 bases; bases outside gene matches: 13. Germline V gene lookup returns CDR1 GTSNPN and CDR2 SVGIG (reference sequence). CDR3 amino acids: CANGGGGTSDSYEQYF. CDR3 nucleotide sequence: TGTGCCAATGGAGGTGGGGGGACTAGCGACTCCTACGAGCAGTACTTC.

The chain couples TRBV5-1 to TRBJ1-2, with TRBD1 matching 7 bases. Looked up from germline, CDR1 is SGHRS and CDR2 is YFSETQ. V was clipped by 4 bases and J by 3 bases; unmatched bases: 6. CDR3 length: 14 amino acids. The CDR3 loop is CASSRTGLDYGYTF. CDR3 in DNA: TGCGCCAGCAGCCGGACAGGATTGGACTATGGCTACACCTTC.

This clone has just a few counts. V and J are TRBV12-2 and TRBJ1-4; the table's D call, TRBD1, was not checked against the DNA. TRBV12-2 constitutes a pseudogene. This CDR3 contains 16 residues. As DNA, the CDR3 is TGTGCAAGTCGCTCAGCCGGGACAGGGATATCCACCTCGGCCAATTTT. It is translated as CASRSAGTGISTSANF.

The CDR3 DNA sequence: TGTGCCAGCAACCGAGACGAGCTCTCGGGGAACGAGCAGTACTTC. Translation gives CASNRDELSGNEQYF. The chain employs TRBV2 and TRBJ2-7, with a possible D match to TRBD2 (5 bases). Germline V gene sequence: CDR1 SNHLY, CDR2 FYNNEI. V lost 7 bases, J lost 5 bases, and 21 bases lay in between. The CDR3 consists of 15 residues.

This chain links TRBV12-3 or TRBV12-4 with TRBJ1-1, with TRBD1 as a possible D gene (5 bases). This CDR3 has 13 residues. The V end was cut by 3 bases, the J end by 6 bases, with 11 bases between. For the CDR3, the DNA is TGTGCCAGCAGTTTTAATCGGGGGTCTGAAGCTTTCTTT. As protein: CASSFNRGSEAFF.